Below are 20 T cell receptor beta chains sequenced from a single sample in a study of blood T cells in healthy people across ages. Sample-barcoded 5' priming and a J-beta primer mix drove a second PCR of about 6 to 11 cycles. TCRdb used MiXCR to reprocess the 5' RACE reads, holding one entry per CDR3 protein. Among over a million distinct CDR3 sequences, 45% were seen once, and the ten largest hold 18%. The specimen was blood. The receptors derive from a woman in her sixties or seventies in good health.

This chain joins TRBV12-3 or TRBV12-4 and TRBJ1-4; 10 nucleotides align to TRBD1. The CDR3 contains 16 residues. Unmatched junction bases numbered 6, after V lost 6 bases and J lost 2 bases. The CDR3 reads CASSETGGFTNEKLFF. DNA of the CDR3: TGTGCCAGCAGCGAGACAGGGGGCTTCACTAATGAAAAACTGTTTTTT.

The chain is built from TRBV20-1 and TRBJ1-2; D is uncertain. Germline CDR1 reads DFQATT; CDR2 reads SNEGSKA (reference sequence). This CDR3 comprises 12 residues. V lost 3 bases and J 0 bases, leaving 5 bases between the germline ends. CDR3 sequence: CSASPSNYGYTF. The CDR3 DNA is TGCAGTGCTAGCCCGTCTAACTATGGCTACACCTTC.

This clonotype has more than one count but fewer than ten. The genes are TRBV27 and TRBJ2-5; 9 positions agree with TRBD2. The V and J ends lost 3 bases and 6 bases, in that order; junction bases with no gene match: 5. Germline lookup yields CDR1 MNHEY and CDR2 SMNVEV (reference sequence). The CDR3 is 14 residues long. CDR3 nucleotides: TGTGCCAGCAGTTTTAGCGGGAGAGGGAAGACCCAGTACTTC. Translating gives CASSFSGRGKTQYF.

This chain joins TRBV10-3 and TRBJ1-1, with D unclear. The length of the CDR3 is 15 residues. V dropped 6 bases and J dropped 0 bases, with 14 bases sitting between them. Germline V gives CDR1 ENHRY, CDR2 SYGVKD. CDR3 in amino acids: CAISSTTVMNTEAFF. As DNA, the CDR3 is TGTGCCATCAGCTCTACCACAGTGATGAACACTGAAGCTTTCTTT.

The rearrangement uses TRBV6-2 or TRBV6-3 and TRBJ2-1; 9 bases are shared with TRBD1. The trim removed 0 bases at V and 7 bases at J, leaving 10 bases unmatched. CDR3 length: 17 residues. Germline-derived CDR1 and CDR2 are MNHEY and SVGEGT. This CDR3 is CASSYSKGRDRENEQFF. CDR3 nucleotide sequence: TGTGCCAGCAGTTACTCGAAGGGACGGGACAGGGAGAATGAGCAGTTCTTC.

The chain uses TRBV4-3 and TRBJ1-2, with 8 bases fitting TRBD1. Germline V gene lookup returns CDR1 LGHNA and CDR2 YSLEER. The CDR3 has 15 residues. J was trimmed by 3 bases and V by 0 bases; bases with no gene match: 3. The CDR3 nucleotides read TGCGCCAGCAGCCAAGAGCCAGGGGGCTACTATGGCTACACCTTC. It encodes CASSQEPGGYYGYTF.

This clonotype occurred many times. This chain uses TRBV27 with TRBJ2-7; possibly TRBD1 for D (7 bases). Trimming cost V 8 bases and J 6 bases, with 20 bases left between them. Germline V gene sequence: CDR1 MNHEY, CDR2 SMNVEV (reference sequence). There are 14 residues in the CDR3. The CDR3 region is CASSLQGRDFEQYF. In nucleotides, the CDR3 is TGTGCCAGCTCCCTACAGGGGCGGGACTTCGAGCAGTACTTC.

The chain carries TRBV28 and TRBJ2-6; 8 bases line up with TRBD2. CDR1 is MDHEN and CDR2 is SYDVKM in the germline V gene. This CDR3 comprises 17 residues. The ends lost 8 bases at V and 1 base at J; junction bases unmatched: 10. CDR3 region: CASYRRGVPSGANVLTF. The DNA of the CDR3 is TGTGCCAGCTATAGGCGGGGGGTCCCATCTGGGGCCAACGTCCTGACTTTC.

The genes are TRBV4-2 and TRBJ2-2; tentatively, D is TRBD2 (5 bases). Germline lookup yields CDR1 LGHNA and CDR2 YNFKEQ. The ends were cut back, 0 bases at V and 2 bases at J, with 13 bases in the middle. This CDR3 spans 17 amino acids. The CDR3 DNA follows: TGTGCCAGCAGCCAAGAAGGTGGACGGGGTAACACCGGGGAGCTGTTTTTT. Translated: CASSQEGGRGNTGELFF.

This rearrangement joins TRBV10-3 to TRBJ1-2; 9 bases fit TRBD1. The V gene's germline CDR1 is ENHRY and CDR2 SYGVKD. The CDR3 is 15 residues long. V lost 6 bases, J lost 7 bases, and 12 bases stayed unmatched. CDR3 nucleotides: TGTGCCATCAGCGCCTTGGACAGGGGAGGTGCTGGCTACACCTTC. Translating it yields CAISALDRGGAGYTF.

There are a few counts of this clonotype. The J gene is TRBJ2-3, the V gene TRBV20-1; TRBD2 matches at 11 bases. This CDR3 region has 18 residues. Germline-derived CDR1 and CDR2 are DFQATT and SNEGSKA (reference sequence). V lost 1 base, J lost 4 bases, and 13 bases stayed unmatched. DNA for the CDR3: TGCAGTGCTAGAGGGTATGGCCAACTAGCGGGAGTACCAGATACGCAGTATTTT. Protein product: CSARGYGQLAGVPDTQYF.

The chain is built from TRBV11-2 and TRBJ1-5; 9 bases are shared with TRBD1. Trimming at V came to 4 bases and at J to 2 bases, leaving 3 bases not matched to a gene. The CDR3 extends over 15 amino acids. In germline, CDR1 is SGHAT, CDR2 FQNNGV. Here the CDR3 reads CASSSDRGGNQPQHF. The CDR3 DNA is TGTGCCAGCAGCTCGGACAGGGGAGGCAATCAGCCCCAGCATTTT.

The rearrangement joins TRBV6-6 to TRBJ1-4; D perhaps matches TRBD1 (5 bases). Looked up from germline, CDR1 is MNHNY and CDR2 is SVGAGI (reference sequence). Trimming left V 2 bases short and J 7 bases short, with 5 bases between. The CDR3 sequence is 12 residues long. The CDR3 reads CASSYGGEKLFF. The CDR3 region has the DNA TGTGCCAGCAGTTACGGGGGTGAAAAACTGTTTTTT.

This chain joins TRBV20-1 and TRBJ2-7; perhaps TRBD1 as D (6 bases). Trimming cost V 5 bases and J 2 bases, with 34 bases left between them. The CDR3 loop spans 20 amino acids. Per germline, CDR1 DFQATT and CDR2 SNEGSKA (reference sequence). The CDR3 DNA reads as TGCAGTGCTGTAAGACAGGAGCGGCGAGATCCTAGGGGTATCCCCTACGAGCAGTACTTC. Translation: CSAVRQERRDPRGIPYEQYF.

The V gene is TRBV3-1, the J gene TRBJ2-6; D is ambiguous. The germline gives CDR1 LGHDT, CDR2 YNNKEL (reference sequence). This CDR3 region has 14 residues. The CDR3 nucleotides are TGTGCTGGCAGCCAAGCCCCTGGGGCCAACGTCCTGACTTTC. It is translated as CAGSQAPGANVLTF.

The genes are TRBV6-5 and TRBJ2-5; 7 positions agree with TRBD2. Germline lookup yields CDR1 MNHEY and CDR2 SVGAGI. The CDR3 runs 14 residues. V lost 0 bases to trimming and J lost 5 bases; unmatched junction nucleotides: 3. Here the CDR3 DNA reads TGTGCCAGCAGTTACTCGGGGGGGTTGGAGACCCAGTACTTC. As protein: CASSYSGGLETQYF.

The gene calls are TRBV4-1 and TRBJ1-2; no firm D call. Germline values: CDR1 MGHRA, CDR2 YSYEKL. The CDR3 runs 14 residues. Trimming stripped 0 bases from V and 2 bases from J, with 7 bases between. CDR3 sequence: CASSQDSGNYGYTF. CDR3 nucleotide sequence: TGCGCCAGCAGCCAAGATTCGGGAAACTATGGCTACACCTTC.

The chain has TRBV24-1 and TRBJ2-5, with D perhaps matching TRBD1 or TRBD2 (5 bases each). Per the germline V gene, CDR1 is KGHDR and CDR2 is SFDVKD. The CDR3 runs 14 residues. V was clipped by 1 base and J by 5 bases, with 10 bases between them. CDR3 sequence reads: CATSDFVEGETQYF. The CDR3 DNA follows: TGTGCCACCAGTGATTTTGTAGAGGGGGAGACCCAGTACTTC.

The chain combines TRBV5-1 with TRBJ2-5, with 11 positions matching TRBD2. The CDR3 has 16 residues. Losses at the gene ends were 3 bases for V and 2 bases for J; bases not matched to a gene: 6. The germline CDR1 and CDR2 sequences are SGHRS and YFSETQ. CDR3: CASSSSGRQLQETQYF. CDR3 in DNA: TGCGCCAGCAGCTCTAGCGGGAGGCAATTACAAGAGACCCAGTACTTC.

The chain recombines TRBV2 with TRBJ1-2, with D maybe TRBD1 (6 bases). V was clipped by 8 bases and J by 4 bases, with 14 bases between them. From germline, CDR1 is SNHLY and CDR2 FYNNEI. This CDR3 contains 13 residues. The CDR3 bases are TGTGCCAGCGATAAGGGGGAGGGCTATGGCTACACCTTC. This codes for CASDKGEGYGYTF.